This entry lists 14 T cell receptor beta chains sequenced from one sample in a study of blood T cell repertoires in COVID-19. Produced via immunoSEQ multiplex PCR; TCRdb's table is partial and in-frame only. The table records about 170,000 clones, about 90% of them present only once. Sequences were obtained from peripheral blood. The receptors come from an older woman with COVID-19, enrolled during active disease.

The chain joins TRBV10-1 to TRBJ1-6; D is unclear. The CDR3 runs to 12 residues. Germline values: CDR1 WNHNN, CDR2 SYGVQD (reference sequence). Trimming shortened V by 0 bases and J by 14 bases, and 8 bases separated the two germline ends. In DNA form, the CDR3 reads TGCGCCAGCAGTGAGTCCCACGGGGCCCTCCACTTT. Protein product: CASSESHGALHF.

The chain combines TRBV15 with TRBJ1-4; 9 bases are a match to TRBD1. Per germline, CDR1 LNHNV and CDR2 YYDKDF (reference sequence). Unmatched junction bases numbered 4, after V lost 1 base and J lost 7 bases. The CDR3 runs to 15 residues. For the CDR3, the DNA is TGTGCCACCAGCAGAGGAGGGACAGGGTCTGAAAAACTGTTTTTT. It specifies CATSRGGTGSEKLFF.

This chain uses TRBV7-2 with TRBJ2-3; 9 nucleotides align to TRBD2. Germline lookup yields CDR1 SGHTA and CDR2 FQGNSA. V was pared by 1 base and J by 8 bases, with 7 bases of the junction left unmatched. CDR3 size: 15 residues. The CDR3: CASSLGREGQGTQYF. CDR3 nucleotide sequence: TGTGCCAGCAGCTTAGGGCGGGAGGGCCAGGGTACGCAGTATTTT.

The chain carries TRBV4-3 and TRBJ2-2; 9 bases align to TRBD1. The trim removed 4 bases at V and 5 bases at J, leaving 5 bases unmatched. This CDR3 is built from 15 residues. Germline CDR1 and CDR2: LGHNA and YSLEER. This CDR3 reads CASSRYRGPTGELFF. CDR3 DNA: TGCGCCAGCAGCCGGTACAGGGGGCCAACCGGGGAGCTGTTTTTT.

The V call is TRBV7-2, the J call TRBJ2-3, with 8 bases identical to TRBD2. CDR3 length: 16 amino acids. CDR1 SGHTA and CDR2 FQGNSA come from the germline V gene. V was pared by 5 bases and J by 4 bases, with 11 bases of the junction left unmatched. The CDR3 is CASSPIAGRFADTQYF. The CDR3 DNA sequence: TGTGCCAGCAGCCCCATAGCGGGAAGGTTTGCAGATACGCAGTATTTT.

The chain joins TRBV5-1 to TRBJ2-1, with 9 bases that match TRBD2. CDR1 is SGHRS, CDR2 YFSETQ, per germline. Trimming took 5 bases from V and 2 from J; bases not matched to a gene: 5. This CDR3 spans 15 amino acids. CDR3 nucleotide sequence: TGCGCCAGCAGGACTAGCGGAAATACCTACAATGAGCAGTTCTTC. This translates into CASRTSGNTYNEQFF.

The rearrangement links TRBV10-2 to TRBJ2-3, with 9 bases lining up with TRBD2. The V gene end was trimmed by 4 bases and the J gene end by 1 base; junction bases not matched to a gene: 15. CDR3 length: 19 residues. The germline V gene has CDR1 WSHSY and CDR2 SAAADI. CDR3 sequence reads: CASSGLGSGSFGGTDTQYF. As DNA, the CDR3 is TGCGCCAGCAGTGGTTTGGGTAGCGGGAGTTTCGGGGGCACAGATACGCAGTATTTT.

V and J are TRBV6-5 and TRBJ2-2, with D possibly matching TRBD1 (6 bases). Germline assignment: CDR1 MNHEY and CDR2 SVGAGI. CDR3 length equals 14 residues. Trimming took off 8 bases at V and 0 bases at J, with 10 bases between the two ends. CDR3 residues: CASLDRSNTGELFF. CDR3 nucleotide sequence: TGTGCCAGCCTTGACAGGTCGAACACCGGGGAGCTGTTTTTT.

The J gene is TRBJ2-7, the V gene TRBV28; tentative D call: TRBD2 (6 bases). In germline, CDR1 is MDHEN, CDR2 SYDVKM. V gave up 4 bases and J gave up 4 bases, with 8 bases separating them. CDR3 size: 12 residues. This CDR3 reads CASSSGAYEQYF. In DNA, the CDR3 is TGTGCCAGCAGTTCGGGAGCGTACGAGCAGTACTTC. Together with reference TRBV28 and TRBJ2-7, the CDR3 gives the full variable domain: DVKVTQSSRYLVKRTGEKVFLECVQDMDHENMFWYRQDPGLGLRLIYFSYDVKMKEKGDIPEGYSVSREKKERFSLILESASTNQTSMYLCASSSGAYEQYFGPGTRLTVT.

J is TRBJ1-5 and V is TRBV7-2; D is unresolved. V was cut by 2 bases and J by 0 bases, with 14 bases left in between. Germline values: CDR1 SGHTA, CDR2 FQGNSA. The CDR3 runs to 17 residues. CDR3 nucleotide sequence: TGTGCCAGCAGCTTATTATTGACGGGAGATAGCAATCAGCCCCAGCATTTT. This translates into CASSLLLTGDSNQPQHF.

The chain couples TRBV18 to TRBJ1-4; D unclear. With 5 bases removed from V and 3 bases from J, the gap between germline ends came to 13 bases. Germline V gene data show CDR1 as KGHSH and CDR2 as LQKENI. The length of the CDR3 is 15 residues. For the CDR3, the DNA is TGTGCCAGCTCATCGGAGCCGGGTCCTAATGAAAAACTGTTTTTT. Translated: CASSSEPGPNEKLFF.

The chain uses TRBV7-9 and TRBJ2-1, with a weak D call TRBD2 (5 bases). Trimming shortened V by 5 bases and J by 10 bases, and 12 bases separated the two germline ends. Germline assignment: CDR1 SEHNR and CDR2 FQNEAQ (reference sequence). CDR3 size: 12 residues. In DNA, the CDR3 is TGTGCCAGCAGCGTGACTGGAGGAGAGCAGTTCTTC. Its protein product is CASSVTGGEQFF.

The chain is built from TRBV24-1 and TRBJ2-1, with 8 bases identical to TRBD2. This CDR3 contains 16 residues. The V segment lost 4 bases and the J segment 2 bases; nucleotides outside the gene matches: 6. Germline V gene sequence: CDR1 KGHDR, CDR2 SFDVKD. CDR3 loop: CATSDISGTTYNEQFF. The CDR3 bases are TGTGCCACCAGTGACATTAGCGGGACGACCTACAATGAGCAGTTCTTC.

The CDR3 sequence: CAWRVPTGGGETQYF. The DNA of the CDR3 is TGTGCCTGGAGGGTTCCGACAGGGGGAGGAGAGACCCAGTACTTC. This rearrangement joins TRBV30 to TRBJ2-5; 9 bases map to TRBD1. The CDR3 spans 15 residues. V shed 3 bases, J shed 4 bases, and the junction held 9 bases outside the gene matches. Germline lookup yields CDR1 GTSNPN and CDR2 SVGIG (reference sequence).